The rows below give T cell receptor beta chains drawn from one sample of a study of shared T cell receptors in the human thymus. Clones were sequenced by immunoSEQ multiplex PCR, and TCRdb holds only the in-frame ones, with some missing. Among more than 550,000 clones listed, over 75% were seen once. In addition, the sample was reused for a study of human thymus T cells.

What was sequenced was thymocytes. These receptors came from a boy younger than two with a congenital heart defect. CDR3s include the opening cysteine and the closing phenylalanine or tryptophan. The D gene is left open where the match is weak. Not every row has a clone size; where given, it reads once, few, many or a size class.

J: TRBJ2-7; V: TRBV25-1; size: -; D: TRBD1; CDR3: CASSPLDRGPPDSYEQYF; DNA: TGTGCCAGCAGTCCCTTGGACAGGGGGCCCCCCGACTCCTACGAGCAGTACTTC
J: TRBJ2-7; V: TRBV15; size: -; D: TRBD1; CDR3: CATSPETGTGAYEQYF; DNA: TGTGCCACCAGCCCTGAGACCGGGACAGGAGCCTACGAGCAGTACTTC
J: TRBJ2-1; V: TRBV6-5; size: -; D: TRBD1; CDR3: CASRYLRGPNEQFF; DNA: TGTGCCAGCAGGTACCTCAGGGGGCCCAATGAGCAGTTCTTC
J: TRBJ2-7; V: TRBV15; size: -; D: -; CDR3: CATSRLGVGEQYF; DNA: TGTGCCACCAGCAGGCTCGGGGTGGGCGAGCAGTACTTC
J: TRBJ2-3; V: TRBV14; size: once; D: TRBD1; CDR3: CASSPYDRGITDTQYF; DNA: TGTGCCAGCAGCCCGTACGACAGGGGCATCACAGATACGCAGTATTTT
J: TRBJ2-7; V: TRBV7-9; size: -; D: TRBD2; CDR3: CASSLDLSGSLYEQYF; DNA: TGTGCCAGCAGCTTAGATCTTAGCGGGAGCCTCTACGAGCAGTACTTC
J: TRBJ2-7; V: TRBV27; size: -; D: TRBD2; CDR3: CASSLREGPEQYF; DNA: TGTGCCAGCAGTTTACGGGAGGGTCCCGAGCAGTACTTC
J: TRBJ1-3; V: TRBV13; size: -; D: TRBD1; CDR3: CASPGQGENTIYF; DNA: TGTGCCAGCCCGGGACAGGGGGAGAACACCATATATTTT
J: TRBJ1-2; V: TRBV14; size: -; D: TRBD1; CDR3: CASSHTKDRGGYTF; DNA: TGTGCCAGCAGCCATACAAAGGACAGGGGAGGCTACACCTTC
J: TRBJ2-7; V: TRBV19; size: -; D: -; CDR3: CASSIKGAGPYEQYF; DNA: TGTGCCAGTAGTATTAAAGGGGCGGGGCCCTACGAGCAGTACTTC
J: TRBJ2-2; V: TRBV30; size: -; D: -; CDR3: CAWSAPTSPIINTGELFF; DNA: TGTGCCTGGAGTGCCCCCACTAGCCCTATAATAAACACCGGGGAGCTGTTTTTT
J: TRBJ2-7; V: TRBV6-5; size: -; D: TRBD2; CDR3: CASSYSGTSYEQYF; DNA: TGTGCCAGCAGTTACTCCGGGACTAGCTACGAGCAGTACTTC
J: TRBJ2-7; V: TRBV7-2; size: -; D: TRBD2; CDR3: CASSLEVFSSGTNEQYF; DNA: TGTGCCAGCAGCTTAGAGGTCTTTTCTAGCGGGACCAACGAGCAGTACTTC
J: TRBJ2-7; V: TRBV7-9; size: -; D: TRBD2; CDR3: CASSFLAGGPEQYF; DNA: TGTGCCAGCAGCTTTTTAGCGGGAGGGCCCGAGCAGTACTTC
J: TRBJ2-4; V: TRBV12-5; size: -; D: -; CDR3: CASGPIDRRIAKNIQYF; DNA: TGTGCTAGTGGTCCTATAGACAGACGGATAGCCAAAAACATTCAGTACTTC